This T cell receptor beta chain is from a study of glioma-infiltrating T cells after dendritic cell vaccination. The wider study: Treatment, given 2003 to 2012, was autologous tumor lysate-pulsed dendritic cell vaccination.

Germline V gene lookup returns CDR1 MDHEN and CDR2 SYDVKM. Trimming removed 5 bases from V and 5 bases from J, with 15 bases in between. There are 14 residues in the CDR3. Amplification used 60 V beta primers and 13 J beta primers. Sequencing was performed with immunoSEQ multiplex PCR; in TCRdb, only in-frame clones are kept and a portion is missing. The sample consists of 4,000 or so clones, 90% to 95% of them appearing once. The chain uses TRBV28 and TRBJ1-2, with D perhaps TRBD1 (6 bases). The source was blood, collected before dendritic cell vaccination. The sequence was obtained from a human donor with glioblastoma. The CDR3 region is CASSVDRLEYGYTF. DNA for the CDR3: TGTGCCAGCAGTGTTGACAGGCTAGAGTATGGCTACACCTTC.